The source of this T cell receptor beta chain is a study of blood T cells in healthy people across ages. Overall study context: Template switching captured about one barcoded beta molecule per two T cells. Study outcomes and limitations: Nothing was known about donor CMV status, and this possibly confounded expanded clonotype changes.

PCR was performed a second time for 7 to 11 cycles using a sample-barcoded 5' primer and a J-beta primer mix. The template-switch adaptor was a 5' adaptor with 12 random nucleotides. It tagged each cDNA molecule. Each CDR3 protein is one row after TCRdb ran MiXCR on the 5' RACE reads. Here the sample spans under 750,000 distinct CDR3 sequences, roughly 48% being singletons. The germline V and J ends were trimmed by 5 bases and 5 bases, with 21 bases remaining between them. The CDR3 is made up of 16 amino acids. Germline V CDR1 and CDR2: MNHNY, SVGAGI (reference sequence). This clonotype has only a few counts. The antigen is undetermined.

Sequenced: blood. The genes are TRBV6-6 and TRBJ2-5; D might be TRBD1 or TRBD2, each matching 5 bases. This receptor was taken from a man older than 75 in good health. CDR3 sequence reads: CASSPRGVGISETQYF. The CDR3 nucleotides are TGTGCCAGCAGTCCCCGAGGGGTAGGAATCTCGGAGACCCAGTACTTC.